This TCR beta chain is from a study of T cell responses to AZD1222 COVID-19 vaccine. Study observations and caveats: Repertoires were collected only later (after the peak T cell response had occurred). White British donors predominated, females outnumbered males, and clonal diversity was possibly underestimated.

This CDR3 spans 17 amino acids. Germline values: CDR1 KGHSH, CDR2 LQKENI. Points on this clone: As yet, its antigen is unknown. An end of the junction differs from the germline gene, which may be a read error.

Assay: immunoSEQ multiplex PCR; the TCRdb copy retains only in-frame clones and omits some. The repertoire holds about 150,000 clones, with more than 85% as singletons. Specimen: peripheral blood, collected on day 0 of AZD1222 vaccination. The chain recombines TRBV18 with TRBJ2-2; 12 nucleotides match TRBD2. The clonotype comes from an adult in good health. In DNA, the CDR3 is TGTGCCAGCTCGCCACTAGCGGGAGGAACGAACACCGGGGAGCTGTTTTTT. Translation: CASSPLAGGTNTGELFF. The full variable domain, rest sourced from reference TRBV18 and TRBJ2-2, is NAGVMQNPRHLVRRRGQEARLRCSPMKGHSHVYWYRQLPEEGLKFMVYLQKENIIDESGMPKERFSAEFPKEGPSILRIQQVVRGDSAAYFCASSPLAGGTNTGELFFGEGSRLTVL.